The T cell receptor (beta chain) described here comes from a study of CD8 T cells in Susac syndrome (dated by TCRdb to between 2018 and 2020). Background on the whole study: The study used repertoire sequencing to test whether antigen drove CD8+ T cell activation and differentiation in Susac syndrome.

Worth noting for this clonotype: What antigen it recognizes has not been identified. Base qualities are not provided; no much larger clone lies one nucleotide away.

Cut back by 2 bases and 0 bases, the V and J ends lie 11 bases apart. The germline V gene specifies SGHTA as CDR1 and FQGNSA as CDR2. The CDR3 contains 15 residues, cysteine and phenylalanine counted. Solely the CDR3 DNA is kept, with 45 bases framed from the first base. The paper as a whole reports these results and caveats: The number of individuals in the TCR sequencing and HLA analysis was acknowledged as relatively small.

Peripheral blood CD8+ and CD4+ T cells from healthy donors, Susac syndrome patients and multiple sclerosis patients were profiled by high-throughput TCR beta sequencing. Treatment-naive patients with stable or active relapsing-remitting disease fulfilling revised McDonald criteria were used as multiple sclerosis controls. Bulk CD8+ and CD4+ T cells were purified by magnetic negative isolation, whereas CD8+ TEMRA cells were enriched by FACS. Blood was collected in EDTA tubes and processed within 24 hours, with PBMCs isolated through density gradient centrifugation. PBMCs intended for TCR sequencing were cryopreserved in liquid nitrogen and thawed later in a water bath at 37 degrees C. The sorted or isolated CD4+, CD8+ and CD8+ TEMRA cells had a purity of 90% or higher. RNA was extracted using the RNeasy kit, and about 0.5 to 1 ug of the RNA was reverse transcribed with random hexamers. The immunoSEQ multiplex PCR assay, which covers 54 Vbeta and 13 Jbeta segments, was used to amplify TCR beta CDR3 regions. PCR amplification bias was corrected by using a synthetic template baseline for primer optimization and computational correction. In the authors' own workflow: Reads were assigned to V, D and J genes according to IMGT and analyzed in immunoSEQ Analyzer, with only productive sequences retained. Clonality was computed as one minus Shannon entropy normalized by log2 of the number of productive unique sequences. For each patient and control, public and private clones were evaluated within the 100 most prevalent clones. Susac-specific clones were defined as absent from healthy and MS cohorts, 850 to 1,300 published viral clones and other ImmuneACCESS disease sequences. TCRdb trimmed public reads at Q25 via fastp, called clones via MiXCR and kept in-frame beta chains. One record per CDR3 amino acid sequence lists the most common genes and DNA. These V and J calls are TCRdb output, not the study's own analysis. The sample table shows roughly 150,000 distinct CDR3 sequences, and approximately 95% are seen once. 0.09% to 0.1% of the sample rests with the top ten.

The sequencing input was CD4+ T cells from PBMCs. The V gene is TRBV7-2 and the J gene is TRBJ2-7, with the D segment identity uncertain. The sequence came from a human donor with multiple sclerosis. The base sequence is TGTGCCAGCAGCTTAAGTCGCCTGAGCTCCTACGAGCAGTACTTC. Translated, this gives CASSLSRLSSYEQYF.